Below are 30 T cell receptor beta chains sequenced from a single sample in a study of T cells expressing NK-cell markers. TCRdb derives one entry per CDR3 protein from the 5' RACE reads, leaving out DNA. Recorded for this sample: roughly 280,000 distinct CDR3 sequences. The source material was blood T cells: a sorted CD56 or NKG2C T cell subset, CD4+ or CD8+ T cells, or bulk PBMC T cells (not recorded which). The receptors shown here come from a man aged 18-30 years in good health.

The V call is TRBV19, the J call TRBJ2-5; checking the TCRdb D call of TRBD1 is not possible without DNA. The germline V gene has CDR1 LNHDA and CDR2 SQIVND (reference sequence). The CDR3 loop spans 13 amino acids. This CDR3 is CASSTRVEETQYF.

The V gene is TRBV5-6, the J gene TRBJ2-3. Germline V gene sequence: CDR1 SGHDT, CDR2 YYEEEE. This CDR3 contains 17 residues. CDR3 amino acids: CASSPRVMDPSTDTQYF.

The chain couples TRBV3-1 to TRBJ2-5; TCRdb gives TRBD1 as the D gene, but with no DNA this cannot be confirmed. Germline CDR1 reads LGHDT; CDR2 reads YNNKEL (reference sequence). The CDR3 consists of 17 residues. This CDR3 is CASSQDVGQGYQETQYF.

This sequence joins TRBV9 and TRBJ2-5; absent DNA, TCRdb's TRBD1 call cannot be checked. This CDR3 comprises 16 residues. Germline V gene sequence: CDR1 SGDLS, CDR2 YYNGEE. The CDR3 loop reads CASSPRGQGQWETQYF.

The genes are TRBV11-2 and TRBJ2-5; the D call of TRBD1 rests on TCRdb alone, since no DNA is present to check it. CDR1 is SGHAT and CDR2 is FQNNGV in the germline V gene. The length of the CDR3 is 16 residues. CDR3 sequence reads: CASSSGTMAFQETQYF. Combining the CDR3 with reference TRBV11-2 and TRBJ2-5 gives the whole variable domain EAGVAQSPRYKIIEKRQSVAFWCNPISGHATLYWYQQILGQGPKLLIQFQNNGVVDDSQLPKDRFSAERLKGVDSTLKIQPAKLEDSAVYLCASSSGTMAFQETQYFGPGTRLLVL.

This sequence joins TRBV25-1 and TRBJ2-7. This CDR3 has 13 residues. The germline V gene encodes CDR1 MGHDK and CDR2 SYGVNS. The CDR3 protein is CASSGSSQDEQYF.

This rearrangement joins TRBV6-1 to TRBJ2-1; TCRdb returns TRBD2, unconfirmable since there is no DNA. The germline gives CDR1 MNHNS, CDR2 SASEGT. This CDR3 spans 14 amino acids. CDR3 amino acids: CASSSGSRRNEQFF.

The chain combines TRBV7-9 with TRBJ2-5. The CDR3 totals 15 residues. CDR1 is SEHNR, CDR2 FQNEAQ, per germline (reference sequence). CDR3 protein: CASSLGLSAQETQYF.

This chain links TRBV15 with TRBJ2-1; TCRdb's D call, TRBD2, is unchecked because there is no DNA. The CDR3 totals 16 residues. Germline loops: CDR1 LNHNV, CDR2 YYDKDF (reference sequence). CDR3 in amino acids: CATSRGSGSSYNEQFF.

The chain links TRBV29-1 to TRBJ2-3; the D call from TCRdb, TRBD1, cannot be confirmed without DNA. CDR1 SQVTM and CDR2 ANQGSEA come from the germline V gene. The CDR3 has 15 amino acids. Here the CDR3 reads CSVVGQGRLTDTQYF.

The CDR3 here is CASSLDFGRTYNEQFF. V gene TRBV11-2 combines with J gene TRBJ2-1. Germline CDR1 SGHAT, CDR2 FQNNGV. This CDR3 has 16 amino acids. Full variable domain (missing parts from reference TRBV11-2 and TRBJ2-1): EAGVAQSPRYKIIEKRQSVAFWCNPISGHATLYWYQQILGQGPKLLIQFQNNGVVDDSQLPKDRFSAERLKGVDSTLKIQPAKLEDSAVYLCASSLDFGRTYNEQFFGPGTRLTVL.

The chain's CDR3 is CASSRARGRTNEQFF. This chain connects TRBV11-3 to TRBJ2-1; TCRdb's D call of TRBD1 is untestable without DNA. Germline values: CDR1 SGHNT, CDR2 YENEEA. The CDR3 contains 15 residues.

This chain links TRBV6-2 or TRBV6-3 with TRBJ1-1. CDR3 length: 14 residues. Per germline, CDR1 MNHEY and CDR2 SVGEGT. CDR3 sequence: CASSYSRWENEAFF.

The chain employs TRBV29-1 and TRBJ2-2; TCRdb picks TRBD2, but there is no DNA to check that call. CDR3 length equals 13 residues. Germline V gives CDR1 SQVTM, CDR2 ANQGSEA. CDR3 sequence reads: CSVSGRVTGELFF.

The rearrangement uses TRBV18 and TRBJ2-5; absent DNA, TCRdb's TRBD1 call cannot be checked. Germline V gene data show CDR1 as KGHSH and CDR2 as LQKENI. This CDR3 spans 13 amino acids. The CDR3 here is CASRHGRGETQYF.

The chain carries TRBV6-2 or TRBV6-3 and TRBJ2-7; the TCRdb D gene call, TRBD1, has no DNA to confirm it. The CDR3 runs to 16 residues. Germline V lookup: CDR1 MNHEY, CDR2 SVGEGT. CDR3 residues: CASSKNGQGLAYEQYF.

The rearrangement links TRBV2 to TRBJ2-5; TCRdb gives TRBD2 as the D gene, but with no DNA this cannot be confirmed. Germline-derived CDR1 and CDR2 are SNHLY and FYNNEI. The CDR3 loop spans 12 amino acids. CDR3 region: CASGSGQETQYF. Combining the CDR3 with reference TRBV2 and TRBJ2-5 gives the whole variable domain EPEVTQTPSHQVTQMGQEVILRCVPISNHLYFYWYRQILGQKVEFLVSFYNNEISEKSEIFDDQFSVERPDGSNFTLKIRSTKLEDSAMYFCASGSGQETQYFGPGTRLLVL.

This chain connects TRBV6-1 to TRBJ1-4. The germline gives CDR1 MNHNS, CDR2 SASEGT. The CDR3 totals 14 residues. CDR3 sequence: CASSKGATNEKLFF.

The chain links TRBV7-2 to TRBJ1-2; the TCRdb call, TRBD1, lacks DNA for checking. Germline V gene lookup returns CDR1 SGHTA and CDR2 FQGNSA. The CDR3 has 12 residues. CDR3 in amino acids: CASTYRAEVITF.

The V and J genes are TRBV20-1 and TRBJ1-1; TCRdb names TRBD1, which stays unverified in the absence of DNA. CDR1 is DFQATT and CDR2 is SNEGSKA in the germline V gene (reference sequence). The CDR3 loop spans 15 amino acids. The CDR3 reads CSAPITGGLDTEAFF.

V usage is TRBV20-1 and J usage is TRBJ2-4; the TCRdb call, TRBD2, lacks DNA for checking. Germline V lookup: CDR1 DFQATT, CDR2 SNEGSKA (reference sequence). The CDR3 spans 15 residues. This CDR3 is CSARDLSLAGNIQYF.

The chain carries TRBV12-3 or TRBV12-4 and TRBJ2-1; absent DNA, TCRdb's TRBD2 call cannot be checked. CDR3 length: 17 residues. Here the CDR3 reads CASKATGTSGQYNEQFF.

The chain employs TRBV6-2 or TRBV6-3 and TRBJ2-1; TCRdb reports TRBD2, a call that lacks DNA to check it against. Germline values: CDR1 MNHEY, CDR2 SVGEGT. The CDR3 is made up of 14 amino acids. The CDR3 loop reads CATRLVAAYNEQFF.

The CDR3: CASSLKAGGRNEQFF. The V and J genes are TRBV12-3 or TRBV12-4 and TRBJ2-1; TCRdb names TRBD2, which stays unverified in the absence of DNA. The CDR3 has 15 amino acids.

The V call is TRBV29-1, the J call TRBJ2-5; absent DNA, TCRdb's TRBD1 call cannot be checked. Germline V gene sequence: CDR1 SQVTM, CDR2 ANQGSEA. This CDR3 region has 14 residues. This chain's CDR3 is CSVPDRLLWETQYF.

The genes are TRBV12-3 or TRBV12-4 and TRBJ1-1; TCRdb indicates TRBD1, and absent DNA this call remains unverified. The CDR3 totals 12 residues. CDR3 sequence: CASRPPEAEAFF.

V and J are TRBV4-2 and TRBJ2-7. Germline V gene data show CDR1 as LGHNA and CDR2 as YNFKEQ. The CDR3 has 16 amino acids. The CDR3 is CASSQEIGLASYEQYF.

The CDR3 sequence is CASSIQNEQFF. V gene TRBV19 combines with J gene TRBJ2-1. The CDR3 totals 11 residues. Germline-derived CDR1 and CDR2 are LNHDA and SQIVND (reference sequence). Drawing the rest from reference TRBV19 and TRBJ2-1, the complete variable domain is DGGITQSPKYLFRKEGQNVTLSCEQNLNHDAMYWYRQDPGQGLRLIYYSQIVNDFQKGDIAEGYSVSREKKESFPLTVTSAQKNPTAFYLCASSIQNEQFFGPGTRLTVL.

V is TRBV6-1 and J is TRBJ2-1. Germline assignment: CDR1 MNHNS and CDR2 SASEGT. The CDR3 spans 12 residues. The CDR3 sequence: CASTVSYNEQFF.

The rearrangement joins TRBV7-2 to TRBJ2-5. CDR1 is SGHTA, CDR2 FQGNSA, per germline. There are 12 residues in the CDR3. The CDR3 spells CASSLVRDAQYF.